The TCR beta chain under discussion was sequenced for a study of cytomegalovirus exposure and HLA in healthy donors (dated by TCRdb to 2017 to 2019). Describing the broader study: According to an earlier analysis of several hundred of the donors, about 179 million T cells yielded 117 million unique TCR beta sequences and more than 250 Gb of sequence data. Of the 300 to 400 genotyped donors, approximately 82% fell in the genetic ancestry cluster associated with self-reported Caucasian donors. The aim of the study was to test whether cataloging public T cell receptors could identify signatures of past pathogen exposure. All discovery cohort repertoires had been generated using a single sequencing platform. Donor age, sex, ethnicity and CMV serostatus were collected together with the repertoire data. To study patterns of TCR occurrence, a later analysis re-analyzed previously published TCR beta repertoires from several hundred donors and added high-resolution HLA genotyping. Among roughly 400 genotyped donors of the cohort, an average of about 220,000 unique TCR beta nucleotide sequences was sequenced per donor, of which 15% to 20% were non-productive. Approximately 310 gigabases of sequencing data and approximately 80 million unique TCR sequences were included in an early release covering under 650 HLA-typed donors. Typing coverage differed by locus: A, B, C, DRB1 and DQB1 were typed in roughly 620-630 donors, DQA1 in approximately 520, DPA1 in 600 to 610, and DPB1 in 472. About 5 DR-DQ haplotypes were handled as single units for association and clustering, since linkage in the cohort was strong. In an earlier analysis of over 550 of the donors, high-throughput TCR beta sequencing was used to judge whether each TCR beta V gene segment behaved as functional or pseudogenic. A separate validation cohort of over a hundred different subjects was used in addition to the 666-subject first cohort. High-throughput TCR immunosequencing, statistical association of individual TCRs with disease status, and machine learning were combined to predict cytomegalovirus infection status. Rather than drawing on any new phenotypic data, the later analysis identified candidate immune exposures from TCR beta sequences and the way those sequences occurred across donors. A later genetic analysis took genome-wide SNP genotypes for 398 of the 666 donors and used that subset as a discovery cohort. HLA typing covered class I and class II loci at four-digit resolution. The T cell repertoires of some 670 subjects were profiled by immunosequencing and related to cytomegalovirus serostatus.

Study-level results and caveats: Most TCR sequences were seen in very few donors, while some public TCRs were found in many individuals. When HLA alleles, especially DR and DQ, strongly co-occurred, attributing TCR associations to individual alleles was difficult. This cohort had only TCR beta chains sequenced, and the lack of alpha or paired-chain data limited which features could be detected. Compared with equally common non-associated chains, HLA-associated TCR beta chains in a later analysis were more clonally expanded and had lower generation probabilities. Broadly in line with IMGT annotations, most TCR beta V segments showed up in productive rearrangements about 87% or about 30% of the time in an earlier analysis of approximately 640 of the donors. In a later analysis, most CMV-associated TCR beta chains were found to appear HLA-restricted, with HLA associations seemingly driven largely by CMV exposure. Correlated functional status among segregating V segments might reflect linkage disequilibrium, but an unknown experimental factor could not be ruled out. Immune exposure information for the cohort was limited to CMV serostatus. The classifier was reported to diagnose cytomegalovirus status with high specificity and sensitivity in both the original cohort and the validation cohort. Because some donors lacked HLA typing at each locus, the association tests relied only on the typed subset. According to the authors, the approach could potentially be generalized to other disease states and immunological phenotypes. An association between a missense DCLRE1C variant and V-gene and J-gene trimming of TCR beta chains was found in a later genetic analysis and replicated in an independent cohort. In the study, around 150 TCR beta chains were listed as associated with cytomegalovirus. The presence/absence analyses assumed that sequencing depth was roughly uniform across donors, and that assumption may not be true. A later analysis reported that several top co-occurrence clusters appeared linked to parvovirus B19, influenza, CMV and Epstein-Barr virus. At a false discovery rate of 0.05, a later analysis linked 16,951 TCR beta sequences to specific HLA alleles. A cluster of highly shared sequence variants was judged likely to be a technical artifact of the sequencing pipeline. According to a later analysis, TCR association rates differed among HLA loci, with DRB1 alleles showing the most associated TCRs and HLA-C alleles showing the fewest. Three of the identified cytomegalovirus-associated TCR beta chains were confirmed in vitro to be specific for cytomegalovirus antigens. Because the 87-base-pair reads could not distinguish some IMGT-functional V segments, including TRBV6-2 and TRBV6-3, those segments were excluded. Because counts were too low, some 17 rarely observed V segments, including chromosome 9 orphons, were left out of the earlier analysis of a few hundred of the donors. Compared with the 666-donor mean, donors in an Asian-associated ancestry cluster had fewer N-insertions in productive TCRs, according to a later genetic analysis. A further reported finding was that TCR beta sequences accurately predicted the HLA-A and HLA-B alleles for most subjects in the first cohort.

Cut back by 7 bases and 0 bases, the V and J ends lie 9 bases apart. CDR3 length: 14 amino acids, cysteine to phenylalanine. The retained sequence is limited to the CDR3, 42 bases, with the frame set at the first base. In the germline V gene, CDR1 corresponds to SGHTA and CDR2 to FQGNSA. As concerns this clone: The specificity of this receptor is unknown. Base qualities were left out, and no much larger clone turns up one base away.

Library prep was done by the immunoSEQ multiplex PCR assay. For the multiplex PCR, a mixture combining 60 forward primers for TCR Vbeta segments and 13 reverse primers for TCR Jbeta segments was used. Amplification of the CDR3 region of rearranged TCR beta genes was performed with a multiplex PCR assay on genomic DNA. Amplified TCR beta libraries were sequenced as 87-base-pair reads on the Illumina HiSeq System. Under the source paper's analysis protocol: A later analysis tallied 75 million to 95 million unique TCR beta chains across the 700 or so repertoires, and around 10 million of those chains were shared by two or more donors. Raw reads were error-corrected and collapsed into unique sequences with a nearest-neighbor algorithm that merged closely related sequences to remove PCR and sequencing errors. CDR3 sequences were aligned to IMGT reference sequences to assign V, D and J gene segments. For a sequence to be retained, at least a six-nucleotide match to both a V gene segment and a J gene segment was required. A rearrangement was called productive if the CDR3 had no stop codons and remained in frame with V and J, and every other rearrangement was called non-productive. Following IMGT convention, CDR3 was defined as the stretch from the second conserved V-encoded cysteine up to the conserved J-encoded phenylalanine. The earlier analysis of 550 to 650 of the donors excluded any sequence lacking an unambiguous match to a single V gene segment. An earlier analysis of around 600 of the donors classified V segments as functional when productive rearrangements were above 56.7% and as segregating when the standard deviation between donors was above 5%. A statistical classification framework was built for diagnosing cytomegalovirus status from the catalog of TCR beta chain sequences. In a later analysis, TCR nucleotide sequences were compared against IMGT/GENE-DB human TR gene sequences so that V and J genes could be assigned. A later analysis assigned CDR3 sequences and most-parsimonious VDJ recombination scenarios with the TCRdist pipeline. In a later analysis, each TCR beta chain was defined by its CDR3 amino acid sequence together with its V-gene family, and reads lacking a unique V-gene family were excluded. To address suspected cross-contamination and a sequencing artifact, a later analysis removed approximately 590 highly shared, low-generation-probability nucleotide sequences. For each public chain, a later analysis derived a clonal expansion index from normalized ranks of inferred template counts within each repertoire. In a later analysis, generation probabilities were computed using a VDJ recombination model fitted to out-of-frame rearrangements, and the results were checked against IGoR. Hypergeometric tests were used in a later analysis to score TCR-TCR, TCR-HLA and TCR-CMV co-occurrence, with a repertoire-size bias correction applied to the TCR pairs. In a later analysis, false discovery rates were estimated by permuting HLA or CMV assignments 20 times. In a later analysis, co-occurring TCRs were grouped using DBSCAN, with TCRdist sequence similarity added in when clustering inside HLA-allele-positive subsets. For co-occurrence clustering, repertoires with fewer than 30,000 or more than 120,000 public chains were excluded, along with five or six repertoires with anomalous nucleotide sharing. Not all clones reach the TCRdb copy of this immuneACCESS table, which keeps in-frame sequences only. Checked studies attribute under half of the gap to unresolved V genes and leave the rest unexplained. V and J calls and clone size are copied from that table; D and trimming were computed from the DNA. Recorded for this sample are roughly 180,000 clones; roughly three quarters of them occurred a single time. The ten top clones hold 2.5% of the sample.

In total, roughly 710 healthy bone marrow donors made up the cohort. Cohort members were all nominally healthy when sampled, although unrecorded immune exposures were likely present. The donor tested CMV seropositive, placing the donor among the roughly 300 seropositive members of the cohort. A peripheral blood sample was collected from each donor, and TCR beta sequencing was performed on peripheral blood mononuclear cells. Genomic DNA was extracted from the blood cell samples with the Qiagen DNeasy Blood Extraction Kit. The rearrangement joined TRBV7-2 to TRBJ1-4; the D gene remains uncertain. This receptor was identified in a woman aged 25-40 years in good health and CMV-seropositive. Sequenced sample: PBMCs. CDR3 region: CASKKEATNEKLFF. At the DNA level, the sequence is TGTGCCAGCAAAAAGGAGGCAACTAATGAAAAACTGTTTTTT.